One and the same sample provided the 8 T cell receptor beta chains below, sequenced in a study of blood T cells in healthy people across ages. Sample-barcoded 5' priming and a J-beta primer mix drove a second PCR of about 6 to 12 cycles. One entry per CDR3 protein, called by TCRdb with MiXCR from the 5' RACE reads. The table shows 650,000 to 900,000 distinct CDR3 sequences, with around 68% occurring only once. The source material was blood. The receptors stem from a man aged 30 to 45 in good health.

This clonotype was counted a single time. The V call is TRBV2, the J call TRBJ1-2; tentatively, D is TRBD1 (5 bases). Per germline, CDR1 SNHLY and CDR2 FYNNEI. With 8 bases removed from V and 4 bases from J, the gap between germline ends came to 20 bases. The CDR3 consists of 15 residues. DNA for the CDR3: TGTGCCAGCGGCGAGGGTGGGGCGATAATCTATGGCTACACCTTC. It is translated as CASGEGGAIIYGYTF.

V gene TRBV2 combines with J gene TRBJ2-7, with unresolved D. Germline loops: CDR1 SNHLY, CDR2 FYNNEI. V was trimmed by 3 bases and J by 3 bases, leaving 12 bases between them. This CDR3 region has 14 residues. CDR3 sequence (DNA): TGTGCCAGCAGTGATCCCGGAGTTGGCTACGAGCAGTACTTC. This translates into CASSDPGVGYEQYF.

This clonotype was counted between two and nine times. The chain has TRBV4-3 and TRBJ2-7; D is perhaps TRBD2 (5 bases). Germline V gene sequence: CDR1 LGHNA, CDR2 YSLEER. This CDR3 contains 14 residues. V shed 0 bases and J shed 3 bases, with 9 bases lying between them. CDR3 sequence: CASSQDRGNYEQYF. The CDR3 DNA reads as TGCGCCAGCAGCCAAGATCGGGGTAACTACGAGCAGTACTTC.

At least ten counts were recorded for this clonotype. The J gene is TRBJ2-6, the V gene TRBV4-2; 11 bases line up with TRBD2. With V trimmed by 0 bases and J by 2 bases, 9 bases remained unmatched. This CDR3 has 20 residues. Per the germline V gene, CDR1 is LGHNA and CDR2 is YNFKEQ. Written as DNA, the CDR3 is TGTGCCAGCAGCCAAGAGAGTCCTAGCGGGGGGTCCGCTGGGGCCAACGTCCTGACTTTC. This translates into CASSQESPSGGSAGANVLTF.

This sequence joins TRBV20-1 and TRBJ2-3; 8 nucleotides match TRBD2. The CDR3 contains 13 residues. Germline loops: CDR1 DFQATT, CDR2 SNEGSKA (reference sequence). The CDR3 nucleotides are TGCAGCCAACCGGGGGGGGCGAGAGATACGCAGTATTTT. Amino acid sequence: CSQPGGARDTQYF.

The J gene is TRBJ2-7, the V gene TRBV20-1; TRBD1 agrees at 7 bases. The better agreement between TRBJ2-5 and the DNA end casts doubt on the J call. Germline V CDR1 and CDR2: DFQATT, SNEGSKA (reference sequence). The CDR3 sequence is 13 residues long. The CDR3 sequence is CSAYITGVETQYF. Written as DNA, the CDR3 is TGCAGTGCCTATATTACAGGGGTGGAGACCCAGTACTTC.

This rearrangement joins TRBV20-1 to TRBJ2-1; a possible D gene is TRBD1 (5 bases). Germline loops: CDR1 DFQATT, CDR2 SNEGSKA (reference sequence). There are 14 residues in the CDR3. With 1 base removed from V and 1 base from J, the gap between germline ends came to 8 bases. The CDR3 nucleotides are TGCAGTGCTAGAGTCGCAGGGTCCTACAATGAGCAGTTCTTC. Residues: CSARVAGSYNEQFF.

The chain links TRBV6-5 to TRBJ1-2; no reliable D call. The length of the CDR3 is 12 residues. Per the germline V gene, CDR1 is MNHEY and CDR2 is SVGAGI. The V end was cut by 2 bases, the J end by 4 bases, with 5 bases between. The CDR3 nucleotides read TGTGCCAGCAGTTACGCCGGCTATGGCTACACCTTC. Translating it yields CASSYAGYGYTF.